What follows is one T cell receptor beta chain and its context. Measured with immunoSEQ multiplex PCR; TCRdb has only the in-frame clones, and not every one. The sample holds tens of thousands of clones, approximately 82% seen once. These data come from a study of blood T cell repertoires in COVID-19. For the study at large: There were acute and convalescent COVID-19 samples, and they came from the United States, Italy and Spain.

CDR3 size: 15 residues. Trimming stripped 5 bases from V and 0 bases from J, with 9 bases between. The V gene's germline CDR1 is SGHRS and CDR2 YFSETQ. The chain is built from TRBV5-1 and TRBJ2-6, with TRBD1 as a possible D gene (5 bases). The origin of this receptor is a man in his 60s with acute or convalescent COVID-19. Sequenced material: peripheral blood. In DNA form, the CDR3 reads TGCGCCAGCAGACCGACAGTCTCTGGGGCCAACGTCCTGACTTTC. It specifies CASRPTVSGANVLTF.